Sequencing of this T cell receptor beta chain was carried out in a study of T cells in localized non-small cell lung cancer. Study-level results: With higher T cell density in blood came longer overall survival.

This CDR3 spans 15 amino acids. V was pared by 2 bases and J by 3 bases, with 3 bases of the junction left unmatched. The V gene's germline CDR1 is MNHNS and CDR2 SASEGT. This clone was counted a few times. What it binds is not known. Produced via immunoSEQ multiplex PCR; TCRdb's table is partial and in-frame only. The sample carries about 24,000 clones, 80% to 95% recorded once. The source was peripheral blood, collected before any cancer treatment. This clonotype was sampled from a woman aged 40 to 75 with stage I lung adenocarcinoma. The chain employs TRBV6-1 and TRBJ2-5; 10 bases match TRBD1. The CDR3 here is CASSEWGTGEETQYF. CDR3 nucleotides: TGTGCCAGCAGTGAATGGGGGACAGGGGAAGAGACCCAGTACTTC.